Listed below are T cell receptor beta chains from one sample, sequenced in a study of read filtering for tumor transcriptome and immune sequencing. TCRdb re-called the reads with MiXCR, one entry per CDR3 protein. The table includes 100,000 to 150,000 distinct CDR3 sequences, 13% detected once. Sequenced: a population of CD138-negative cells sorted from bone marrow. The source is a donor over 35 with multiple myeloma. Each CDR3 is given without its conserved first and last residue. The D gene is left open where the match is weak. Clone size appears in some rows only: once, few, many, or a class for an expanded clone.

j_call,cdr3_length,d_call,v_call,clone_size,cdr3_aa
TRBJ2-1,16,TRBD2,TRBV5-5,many,ASSLWTSGAETHNEQF
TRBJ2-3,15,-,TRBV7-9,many,ASSSTGVIASTDTQY
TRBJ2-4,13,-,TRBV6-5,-,ASSYSIRAENIQY
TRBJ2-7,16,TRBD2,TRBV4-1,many,ASSRAVLAGESSYEQY
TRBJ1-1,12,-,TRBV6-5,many,ASKVDGGRTEAF
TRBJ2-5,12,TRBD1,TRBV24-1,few,ATVGTGSSATQY
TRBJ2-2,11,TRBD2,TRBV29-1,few,RVGTRGAGELF
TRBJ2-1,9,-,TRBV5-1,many,ASAAINEQF
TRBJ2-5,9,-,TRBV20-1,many,SAQKGETQY
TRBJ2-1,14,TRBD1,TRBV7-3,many,ASSYHHRGVNNEQF
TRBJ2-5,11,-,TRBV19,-,ASSPMSQETQY
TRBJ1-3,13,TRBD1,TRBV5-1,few,ASSPGQLSGNTIY
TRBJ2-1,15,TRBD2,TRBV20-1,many,SARDLGLAGSYNEQF
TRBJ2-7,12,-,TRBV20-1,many,SARPRGATYEQY
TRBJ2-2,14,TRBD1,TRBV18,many,ASSPSTWDSTGELF
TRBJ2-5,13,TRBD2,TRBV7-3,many,ASSLQRGVGETQY
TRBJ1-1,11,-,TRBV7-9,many,ASSGDLNTEAF
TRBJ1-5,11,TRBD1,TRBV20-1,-,SGSGQVNQPQH
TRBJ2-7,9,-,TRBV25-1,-,ASSEVYERY
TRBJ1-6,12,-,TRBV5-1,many,ASSPGGHNSPLH
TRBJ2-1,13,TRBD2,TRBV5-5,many,ASIPGLAAYNEQF
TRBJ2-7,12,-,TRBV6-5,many,ASRAMDGSYEQY
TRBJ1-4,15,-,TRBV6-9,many,ASNPRGGAATNEKLF
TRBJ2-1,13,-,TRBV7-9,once,ASSLGPSSYNEQL
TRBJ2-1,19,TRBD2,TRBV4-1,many,ASSQDSAGTSGRKSYNEQF
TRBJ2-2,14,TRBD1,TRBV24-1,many,ATSDTGGAGTGELF
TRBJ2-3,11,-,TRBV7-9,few,ASSLAPDAFLY
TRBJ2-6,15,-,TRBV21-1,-,ASSNGTATSGANVLT
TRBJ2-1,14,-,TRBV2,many,ASSRTGTSGHNEQF
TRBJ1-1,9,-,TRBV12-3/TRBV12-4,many,ASREFTEAF
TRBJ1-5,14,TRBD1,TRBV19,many,ASSIDQGQGYQPQH
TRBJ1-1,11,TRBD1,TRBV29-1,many,SVSNRGQTEAF
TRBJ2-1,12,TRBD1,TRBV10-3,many,AITPGQGGNEQF
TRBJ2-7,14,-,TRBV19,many,ASSHWGGRETNEQY
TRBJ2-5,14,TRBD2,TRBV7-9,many,ASSLRLAGEQETQY
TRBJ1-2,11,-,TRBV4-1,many,ASSQAFEGGYT
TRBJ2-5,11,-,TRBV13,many,ASSSRRSETQY
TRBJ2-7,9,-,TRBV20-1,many,SAHHFYEQY
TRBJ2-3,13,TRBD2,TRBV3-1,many,ASSPGGGLTDTQY
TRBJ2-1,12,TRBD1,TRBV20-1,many,SGRTGGGYNEQF
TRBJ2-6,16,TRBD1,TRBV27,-,ASSLWTGANSGANVLT
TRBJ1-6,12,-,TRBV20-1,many,SAIEQGATSPLH
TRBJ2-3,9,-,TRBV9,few,ASSGSATQY
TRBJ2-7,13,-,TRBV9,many,ASSVSGTGSYEQY
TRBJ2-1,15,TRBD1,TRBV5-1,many,ASSTQYGTGGRNEQF
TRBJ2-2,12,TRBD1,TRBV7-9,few,ASSSRQGSGELF